This T cell receptor (beta chain) was obtained from a study of shared T cell receptors in the human thymus. The data were produced by immunoSEQ multiplex PCR, yet TCRdb's version contains in-frame clones alone and is incomplete. The sample comprises fewer than 700,000 clones, 88% of which are singletons, and 0.0095% to 0.013% rests with the top ten. V was pared by 4 bases and J by 8 bases, with 9 bases of the junction left unmatched. Germline CDR1 reads MGHDK; CDR2 reads SYGVNS. This CDR3 region has 14 residues. These data also formed part of another study, on human thymus T cells. That work adds: Each of the donors was a healthy Finnish infant who was undergoing open corrective cardiac surgery for congenital heart defects. Thymus was obtained from resections taken during corrective heart surgery.

Sequenced: thymocytes. The chain uses TRBV25-1 and TRBJ1-2; TRBD1 agrees at 8 bases. The sequence came from a boy younger than two with a congenital heart defect. The CDR3 DNA is TGTGCCAGCAGTGGCTACAGGGGGTCGGGCGGCTACACCTTC. It translates to CASSGYRGSGGYTF.